Sequencing of this TCR beta chain was carried out in a study of cytomegalovirus exposure and HLA in healthy donors. The study ran its PCR with 60 Vbeta and 13 Jbeta primers. Measured with immunoSEQ multiplex PCR; TCRdb has only the in-frame clones, and not every one. The table records 100,000 to 150,000 clones, approximately 82% of them present only once. Remarks on this clone: Its antigen is unidentified.

Regarding the study as a whole: Later analysis demonstrated an association between a missense DCLRE1C variant and TCR beta V- and J-gene trimming.

The CDR3 loop spans 16 amino acids. Per the germline V gene, CDR1 is MGHRA and CDR2 is YSYEKL. Trimming took off 3 bases at V and 5 bases at J, with 19 bases between the two ends. Source material: PBMCs. This clonotype originated in a man in his late teens or twenties in good health and CMV-seropositive. The chain links TRBV4-1 to TRBJ2-5, with a possible D match to TRBD1 (6 bases). Here the CDR3 reads CASSQATRGGGETQYF. The CDR3 DNA reads as TGCGCCAGCAGCCAGGCAACCAGGGGCGGCGGGGAGACCCAGTACTTC.